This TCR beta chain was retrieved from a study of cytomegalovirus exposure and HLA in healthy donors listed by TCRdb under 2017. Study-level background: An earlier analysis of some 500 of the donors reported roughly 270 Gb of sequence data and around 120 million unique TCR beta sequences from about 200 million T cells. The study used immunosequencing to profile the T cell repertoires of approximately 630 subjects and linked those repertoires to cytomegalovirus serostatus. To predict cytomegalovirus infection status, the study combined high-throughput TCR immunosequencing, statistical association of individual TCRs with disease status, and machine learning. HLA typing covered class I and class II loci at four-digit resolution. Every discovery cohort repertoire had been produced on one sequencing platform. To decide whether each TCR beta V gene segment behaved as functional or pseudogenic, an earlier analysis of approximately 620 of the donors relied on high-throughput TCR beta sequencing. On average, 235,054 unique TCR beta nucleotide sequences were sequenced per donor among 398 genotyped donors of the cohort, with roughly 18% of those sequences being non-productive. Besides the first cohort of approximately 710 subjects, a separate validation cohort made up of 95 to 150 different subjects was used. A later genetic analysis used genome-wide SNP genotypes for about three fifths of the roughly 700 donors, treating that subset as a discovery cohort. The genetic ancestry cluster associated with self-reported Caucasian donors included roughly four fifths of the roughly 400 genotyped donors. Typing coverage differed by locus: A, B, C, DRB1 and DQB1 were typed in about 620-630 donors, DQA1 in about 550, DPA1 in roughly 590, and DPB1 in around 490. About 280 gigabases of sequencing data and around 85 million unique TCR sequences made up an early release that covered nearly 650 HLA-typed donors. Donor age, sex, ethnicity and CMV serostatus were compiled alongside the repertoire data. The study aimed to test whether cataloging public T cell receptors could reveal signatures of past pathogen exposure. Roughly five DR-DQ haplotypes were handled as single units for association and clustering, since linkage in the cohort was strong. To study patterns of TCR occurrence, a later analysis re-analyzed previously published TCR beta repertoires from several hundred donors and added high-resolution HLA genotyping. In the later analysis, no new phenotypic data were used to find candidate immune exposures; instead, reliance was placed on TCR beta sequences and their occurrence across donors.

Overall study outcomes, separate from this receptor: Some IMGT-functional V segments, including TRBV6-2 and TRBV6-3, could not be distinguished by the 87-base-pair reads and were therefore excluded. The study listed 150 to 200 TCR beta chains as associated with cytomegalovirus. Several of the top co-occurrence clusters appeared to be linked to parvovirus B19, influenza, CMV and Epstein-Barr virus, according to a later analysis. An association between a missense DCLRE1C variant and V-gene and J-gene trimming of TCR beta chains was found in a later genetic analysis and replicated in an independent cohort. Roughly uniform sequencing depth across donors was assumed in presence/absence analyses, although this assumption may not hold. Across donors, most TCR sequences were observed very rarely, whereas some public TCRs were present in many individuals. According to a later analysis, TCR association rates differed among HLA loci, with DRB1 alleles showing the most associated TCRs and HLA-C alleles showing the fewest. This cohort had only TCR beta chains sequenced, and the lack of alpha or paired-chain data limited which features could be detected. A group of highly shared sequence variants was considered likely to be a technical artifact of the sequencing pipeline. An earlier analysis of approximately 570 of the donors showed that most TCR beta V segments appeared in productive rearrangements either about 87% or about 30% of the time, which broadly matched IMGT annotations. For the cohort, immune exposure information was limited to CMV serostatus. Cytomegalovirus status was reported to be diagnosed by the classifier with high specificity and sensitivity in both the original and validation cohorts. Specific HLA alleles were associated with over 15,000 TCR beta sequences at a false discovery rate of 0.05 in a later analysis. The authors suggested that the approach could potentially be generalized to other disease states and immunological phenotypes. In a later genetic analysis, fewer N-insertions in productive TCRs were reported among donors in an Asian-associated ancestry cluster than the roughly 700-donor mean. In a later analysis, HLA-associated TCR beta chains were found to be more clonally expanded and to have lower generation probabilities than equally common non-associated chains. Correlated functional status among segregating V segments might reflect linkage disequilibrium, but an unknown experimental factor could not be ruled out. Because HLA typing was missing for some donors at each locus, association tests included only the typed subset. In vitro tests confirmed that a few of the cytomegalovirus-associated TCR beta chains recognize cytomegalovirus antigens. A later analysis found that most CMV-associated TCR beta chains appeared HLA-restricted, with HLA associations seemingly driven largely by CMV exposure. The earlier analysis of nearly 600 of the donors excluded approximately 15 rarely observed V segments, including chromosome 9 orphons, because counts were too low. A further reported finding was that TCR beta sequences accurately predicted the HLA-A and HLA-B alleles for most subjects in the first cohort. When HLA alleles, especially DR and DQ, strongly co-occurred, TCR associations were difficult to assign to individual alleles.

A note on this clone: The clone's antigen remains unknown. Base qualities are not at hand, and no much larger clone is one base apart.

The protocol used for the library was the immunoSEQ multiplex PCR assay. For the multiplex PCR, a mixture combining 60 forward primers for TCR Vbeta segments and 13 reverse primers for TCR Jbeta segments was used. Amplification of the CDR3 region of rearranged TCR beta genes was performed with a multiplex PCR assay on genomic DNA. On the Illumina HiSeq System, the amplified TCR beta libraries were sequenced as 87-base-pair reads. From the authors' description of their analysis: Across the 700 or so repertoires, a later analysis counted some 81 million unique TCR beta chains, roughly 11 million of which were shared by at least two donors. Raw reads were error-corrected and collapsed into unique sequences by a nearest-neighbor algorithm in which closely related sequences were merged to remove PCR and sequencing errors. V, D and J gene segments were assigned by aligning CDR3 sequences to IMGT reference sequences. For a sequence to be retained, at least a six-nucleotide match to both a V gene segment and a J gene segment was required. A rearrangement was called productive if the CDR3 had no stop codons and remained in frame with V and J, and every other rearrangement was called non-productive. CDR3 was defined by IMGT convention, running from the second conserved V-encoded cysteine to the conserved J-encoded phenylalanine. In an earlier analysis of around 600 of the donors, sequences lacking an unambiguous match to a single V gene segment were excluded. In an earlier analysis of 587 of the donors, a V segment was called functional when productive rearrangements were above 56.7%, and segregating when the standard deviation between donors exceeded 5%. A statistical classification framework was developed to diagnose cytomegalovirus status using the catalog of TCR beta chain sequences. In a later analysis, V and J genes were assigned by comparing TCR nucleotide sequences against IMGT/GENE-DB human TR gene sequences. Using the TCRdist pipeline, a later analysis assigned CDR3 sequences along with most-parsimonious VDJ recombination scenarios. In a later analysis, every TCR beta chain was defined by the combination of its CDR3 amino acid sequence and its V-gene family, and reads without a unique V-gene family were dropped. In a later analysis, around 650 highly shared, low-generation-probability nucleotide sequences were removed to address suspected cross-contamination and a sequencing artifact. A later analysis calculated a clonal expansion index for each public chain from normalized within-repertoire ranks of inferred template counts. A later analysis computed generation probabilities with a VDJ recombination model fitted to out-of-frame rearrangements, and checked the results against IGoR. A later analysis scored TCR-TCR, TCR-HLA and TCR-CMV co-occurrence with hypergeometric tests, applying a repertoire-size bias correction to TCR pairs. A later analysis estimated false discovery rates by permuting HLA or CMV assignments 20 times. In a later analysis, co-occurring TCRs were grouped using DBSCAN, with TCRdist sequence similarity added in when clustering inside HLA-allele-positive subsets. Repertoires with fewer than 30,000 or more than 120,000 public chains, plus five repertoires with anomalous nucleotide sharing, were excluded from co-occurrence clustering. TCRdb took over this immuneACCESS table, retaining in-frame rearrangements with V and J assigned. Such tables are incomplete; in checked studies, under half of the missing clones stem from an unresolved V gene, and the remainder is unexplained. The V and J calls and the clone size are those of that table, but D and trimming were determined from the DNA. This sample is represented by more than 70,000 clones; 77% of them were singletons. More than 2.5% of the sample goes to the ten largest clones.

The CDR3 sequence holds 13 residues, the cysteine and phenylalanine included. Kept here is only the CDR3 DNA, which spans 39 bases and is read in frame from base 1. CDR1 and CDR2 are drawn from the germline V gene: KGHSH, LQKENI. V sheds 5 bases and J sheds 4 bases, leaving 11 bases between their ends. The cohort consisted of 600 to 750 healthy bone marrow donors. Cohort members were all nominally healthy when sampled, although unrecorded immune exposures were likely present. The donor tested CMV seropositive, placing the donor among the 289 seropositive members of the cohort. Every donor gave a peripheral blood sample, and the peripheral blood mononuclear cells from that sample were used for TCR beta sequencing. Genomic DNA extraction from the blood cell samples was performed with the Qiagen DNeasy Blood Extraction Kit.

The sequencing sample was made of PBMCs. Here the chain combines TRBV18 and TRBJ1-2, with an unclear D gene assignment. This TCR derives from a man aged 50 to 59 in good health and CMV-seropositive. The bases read TGTGCCAGCTCAGCCACAGTCGGCTATGGCTACACCTTC. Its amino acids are CASSATVGYGYTF.